The 10 T cell receptor beta chains below were found in one sample sequenced in a study of blood T cell repertoires in COVID-19. Measured with immunoSEQ multiplex PCR; TCRdb has only the in-frame clones, and not every one. This table has 70,000 or so clones, 65% to 85% appearing once. The sample comprised peripheral blood. These receptors were collected from a man in his fifties or sixties with COVID-19, enrolled during active disease.

The V and J genes are TRBV28 and TRBJ1-5; D is possibly TRBD1 (6 bases). CDR1 is MDHEN and CDR2 is SYDVKM in the germline V gene. V lost 3 bases and J 3 bases, leaving 15 bases between the germline ends. The CDR3 totals 16 residues. The CDR3 protein is CASSLVIGQHNQPQHF. CDR3 nucleotide sequence: TGTGCCAGCAGTTTGGTTATCGGACAGCACAATCAGCCCCAGCATTTT.

The chain has TRBV5-1 and TRBJ2-3, with D tentatively TRBD1 (5 bases). Deletions cut 4 bases from V and 2 bases from J, with 17 bases between. Looked up from germline, CDR1 is SGHRS and CDR2 is YFSETQ. The CDR3 spans 16 residues. This CDR3 reads CASSATTGPTTDTQYF. The CDR3 nucleotides read TGCGCCAGCAGCGCTACTACAGGTCCCACCACAGATACGCAGTATTTT.

This clone was seen once. The rearrangement links TRBV30 to TRBJ1-5, with D possibly matching TRBD1 (5 bases). Germline CDR1 reads GTSNPN; CDR2 reads SVGIG (reference sequence). The CDR3 runs 13 residues. The V and J ends lost 3 bases and 4 bases respectively, with 10 bases between them. CDR3 amino acids: CAWSSRGNQPQHF. CDR3 sequence (DNA): TGTGCCTGGAGCTCCCGGGGGAATCAGCCCCAGCATTTT.

CDR3 protein: CASSFLSAGNEQFF. For the CDR3, the DNA is TGTGCCAGCAGTTTCCTCTCAGCGGGAAATGAGCAGTTCTTC. The rearrangement links TRBV27 to TRBJ2-1; TRBD2 matches at 7 bases. V gave up 3 bases and J gave up 7 bases; unmatched junction bases: 6. This CDR3 is 14 amino acids long. Germline lookup yields CDR1 MNHEY and CDR2 SMNVEV (reference sequence).

This clone was seen a few times. The rearrangement uses TRBV27 and TRBJ2-7; D is unclear. V dropped 5 bases and J dropped 2 bases, with 10 bases sitting between them. Looked up from germline, CDR1 is MNHEY and CDR2 is SMNVEV (reference sequence). The CDR3 is made up of 13 amino acids. The CDR3 here is CASSPRGAYEQYF. In DNA, the CDR3 is TGTGCCAGCAGTCCCAGAGGAGCCTACGAGCAGTACTTC.

This chain joins TRBV6-5 and TRBJ1-5; D gene unclear. Germline CDR1 MNHEY, CDR2 SVGAGI. The CDR3 loop spans 13 amino acids. V lost 5 bases, J lost 7 bases, and 12 bases lay in between. The CDR3 loop reads CASSKARGQPQHF. CDR3 coding DNA: TGTGCCAGCAGTAAGGCCCGGGGACAGCCCCAGCATTTT.

The chain links TRBV9 to TRBJ2-1; TRBD2 agrees at 11 bases. From germline, CDR1 is SGDLS and CDR2 YYNGEE. The ends lost 0 bases at V and 10 bases at J; junction bases unmatched: 6. The CDR3 has 15 amino acids. The CDR3, as DNA: TGTGCCAGCAGCGTAGGTCTAGCGGGAGGATGGGAGCAGTTCTTC. Translating gives CASSVGLAGGWEQFF.

The CDR3 sequence: CASSQRESREKLFF. The CDR3 nucleotides are TGTGCCAGCAGCCAGAGGGAGTCTAGAGAAAAACTGTTTTTT. This chain uses TRBV5-8 with TRBJ1-4; D unresolved. The CDR3 has 14 amino acids. Germline values: CDR1 SGHTS, CDR2 YDEGEE. Trimming shortened V by 4 bases and J by 8 bases, and 15 bases separated the two germline ends. The variable domain in full, with the rest retrieved from reference TRBV5-8 and TRBJ1-4, is EAGVTQSPTHLIKTRGQQATLRCSPISGHTSVYWYQQALGLGLQFLLWYDEGEERNRGNFPPRFSGRQFPNYSSELNVNALELEDSALYLCASSQRESREKLFFGSGTQLSVL.

The chain recombines TRBV6-6 with TRBJ2-7; TRBD1 agrees at 9 bases. V was clipped by 7 bases and J by 0 bases; unmatched bases: 4. CDR1 is MNHNY, CDR2 SVGAGI, per germline (reference sequence). The CDR3 loop spans 14 amino acids. As DNA, the CDR3 is TGTGCCAGCAATGACAGGGGGGCCTCCTACGAGCAGTACTTC. Residues: CASNDRGASYEQYF.

The chain recombines TRBV18 with TRBJ2-5; D is unresolved. Germline CDR1 and CDR2: KGHSH and LQKENI. The CDR3 spans 11 residues. Trimming removed 6 bases from V and 4 bases from J, with 6 bases in between. CDR3 loop: CASSRGETQYF. In DNA, the CDR3 is TGTGCCAGCTCGAGAGGAGAGACCCAGTACTTC.